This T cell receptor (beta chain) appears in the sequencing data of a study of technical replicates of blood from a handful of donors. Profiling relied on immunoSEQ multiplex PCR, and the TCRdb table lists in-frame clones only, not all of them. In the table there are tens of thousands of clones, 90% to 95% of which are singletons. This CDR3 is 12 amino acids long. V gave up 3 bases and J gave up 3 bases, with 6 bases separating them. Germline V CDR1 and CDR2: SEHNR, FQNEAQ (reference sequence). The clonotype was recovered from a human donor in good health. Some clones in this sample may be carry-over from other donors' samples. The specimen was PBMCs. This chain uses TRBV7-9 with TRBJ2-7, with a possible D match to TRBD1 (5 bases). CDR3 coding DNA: TGTGCCAGCAGCTTGCAGGGCTACGAGCAGTACTTC. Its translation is CASSLQGYEQYF.